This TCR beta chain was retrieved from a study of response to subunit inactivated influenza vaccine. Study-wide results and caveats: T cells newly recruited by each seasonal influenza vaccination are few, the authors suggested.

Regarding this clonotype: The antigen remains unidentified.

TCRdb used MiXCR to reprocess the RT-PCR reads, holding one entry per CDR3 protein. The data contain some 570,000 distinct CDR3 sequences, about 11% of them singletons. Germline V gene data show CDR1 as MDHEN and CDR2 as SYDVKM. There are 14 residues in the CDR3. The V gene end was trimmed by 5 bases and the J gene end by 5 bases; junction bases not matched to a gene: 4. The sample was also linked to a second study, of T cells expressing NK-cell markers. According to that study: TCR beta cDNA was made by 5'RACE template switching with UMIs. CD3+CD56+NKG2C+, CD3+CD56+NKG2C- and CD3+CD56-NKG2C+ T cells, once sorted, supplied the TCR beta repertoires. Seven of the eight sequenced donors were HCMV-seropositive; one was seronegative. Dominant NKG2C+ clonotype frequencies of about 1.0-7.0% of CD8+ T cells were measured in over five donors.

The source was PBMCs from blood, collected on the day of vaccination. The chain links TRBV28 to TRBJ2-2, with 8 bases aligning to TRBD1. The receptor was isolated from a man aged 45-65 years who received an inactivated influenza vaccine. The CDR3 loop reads CASSRTGWTGELFF. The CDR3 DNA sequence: TGTGCCAGCAGTCGGACAGGGTGGACCGGGGAGCTGTTTTTT.